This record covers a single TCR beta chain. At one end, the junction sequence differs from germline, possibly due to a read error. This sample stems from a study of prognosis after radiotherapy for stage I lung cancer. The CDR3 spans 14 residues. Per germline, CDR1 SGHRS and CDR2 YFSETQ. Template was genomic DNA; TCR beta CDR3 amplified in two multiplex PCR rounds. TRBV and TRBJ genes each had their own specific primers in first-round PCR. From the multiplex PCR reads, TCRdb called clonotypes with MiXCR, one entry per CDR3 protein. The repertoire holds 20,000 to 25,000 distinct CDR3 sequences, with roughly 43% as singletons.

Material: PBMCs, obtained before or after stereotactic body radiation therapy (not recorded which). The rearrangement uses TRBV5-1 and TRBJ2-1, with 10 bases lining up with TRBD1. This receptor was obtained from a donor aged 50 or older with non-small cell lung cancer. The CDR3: CASSGGTGALEHFF. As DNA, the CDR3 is TGCGCCAGCAGCGGGGGGACAGGGGCGCTTGAGCATTTCTTC.